The clone carrying this T cell receptor beta chain was counted many times. The data derive from a study of T cells in Graves' hyperthyroidism and ophthalmopathy. It was RNA transcripts that yielded the amplified TCR beta CDR3 regions. TCR CDR3 underwent first-round RT-PCR with the HTBI primer set. A single record per CDR3 protein comes from TCRdb applying MiXCR to the multiplex PCR reads. Of 500,000 to 650,000 distinct CDR3 sequences detected, 14% appear once; the ten largest clones hold approximately 15%. With 0 bases removed from V and 4 bases from J, the gap between germline ends came to 12 bases. Germline CDR1 reads MNHNS; CDR2 reads SASEGT. The CDR3 length is 15 residues.

The chain couples TRBV6-1 to TRBJ1-2, with D perhaps matching TRBD1 (5 bases). The sequencing input was blood. This receptor was obtained from a middle-aged woman with Graves' hyperthyroidism. This CDR3 reads CASSEAVGGAYGYTF. The CDR3 DNA sequence: TGTGCCAGCAGTGAAGCGGTGGGAGGGGCCTATGGCTACACCTTC.